This paragraph covers one T cell receptor beta chain sequence. This clone was observed a few times. What this receptor recognizes is not known. Base qualities are not provided; no much larger clone lies one nucleotide away. The sample originates from a study of immune evolution from preneoplasia to lung adenocarcinoma (dated by TCRdb to the early 2020s). Looking at the study overall: HLA loss of heterozygosity was observed in approximately 7%, 15% and 30% of AIS, MIA and ADC lesions, respectively, and was not observed in any AAH lesions. The study combined immune gene expression, TCR sequencing and multiplex immunofluorescence to profile immune contexture across lung adenocarcinoma precursors and invasive adenocarcinoma. Resected precursor lesions (AAH, AIS, MIA) and invasive adenocarcinomas were compared with paired morphologically normal lung tissue. The sample size depended on which specimens were available, not on a prior power calculation. The immune data were combined with whole exome sequencing and methylation data from the same cohort of nodules. A total of under 60 patients with pulmonary nodules who underwent surgical resection were included in the overall cohort. The TCR sequencing data were obtained from 51 patients. According to the study, roughly 100 samples went through TCR sequencing. Class I HLA alleles were inferred from exome data with POLYSOLVER, and allele-specific HLA loss was detected with LOHHLA. Results and caveats for the whole study, not just this receptor: The highest top T cell clone frequencies were observed in normal lung, and a progressive decrease in top T cell clone frequencies appeared to occur from AAH through AIS, MIA and invasive adenocarcinoma. KRAS-mutant nodules showed the highest T cell clonality compared with EGFR-mutant or double wild-type lesions. Because every patient came from Japan and China, how well the results apply to Western populations was uncertain. The highest clonality was observed in normal lung, whereas higher T cell density and diversity but lower clonality appeared to be present in later-stage lesions. Findings were based on association rather than direct causation; larger cohorts with long-term follow-up and longitudinal biopsies were deemed needed.

Resection was performed on patients in Japan or China between the mid-2010s and the late 2010s. The histologic diagnosis of each case was independently confirmed on H&E slides by two lung cancer pathologists. Macro-dissection after pathologic assessment enriched premalignant or tumor cells for nucleic acid extraction. DNA was isolated from FFPE tissue using the AllPrep DNA/RNA FFPE Kit. Using the immunoSEQ hsTCRbeta Kit, TCR beta CDR3 regions were sequenced from DNA. Per the authors' processing: The ImmunoSEQ Analyzer was used to analyse the TCR sequencing data. T cell clonality was calculated on productive rearrangements as 1 minus Pielou's evenness. The inverse Simpson index, applied to productive templates, was used to measure T cell diversity. T cell density was TCR beta template counts normalized to usable DNA, estimated by amplifying and sequencing housekeeping genes. TCR metrics were compared across histologic stages using two-sided Kruskal-Wallis tests. TCRdb limited this immuneACCESS table to in-frame rearrangements with V and J called. A share of clones is missing; checked studies link under half to unresolved V genes, and the rest is unexplained. The DNA gave D and trimming, while V, J and clone size come from that table. The sample profile shows approximately 4,100 clones; approximately 83% of them were found once. The biggest ten clones account for 2.5% to 3.5% of the sample.

The germline V gene supplies CDR1 SGHTA and CDR2 FQGNSA. Counted from cysteine to phenylalanine, this CDR3 has 14 amino acids. Of the read, only the CDR3 DNA is kept; its 42 bases are in frame from base 1. V loses 5 bases of germline sequence and J loses 4 bases, and the interval between the two ends is 12 bases. The sequence joins TRBV7-2 to TRBJ1-3; the D segment cannot be called with confidence. Specimen: FFPE minimally invasive lung adenocarcinoma tissue. The meaning of the sample's cell subset or site label: micro-invasive lung adenocarcinoma (MIA). This receptor was taken from a person aged 55-75 years with lung adenocarcinoma. CDR3 sequence: CASSVRAGGNTIYF. In nucleotide form, the sequence is TGTGCCAGCAGCGTCAGAGCCGGGGGAAACACCATATATTTT. Supplemented by the reference TRBV7-2 and TRBJ1-3 proteins around the CDR3, the complete variable domain is GAGVSQSPSNKVTEKGKDVELRCDPISGHTALYWYRQSLGQGLEFLIYFQGNSAPDKSGLPSDRFSAERTGGSVSTLTIQRTQQEDSAVYLCASSVRAGGNTIYFGEGSWLTVV.